The present T cell receptor beta chain was sequenced within a study of CD8 T cells in ankylosing spondylitis. The study's findings and limits: Peripheral blood held disease-linked clones only at relatively low frequency, and these were CD8+. Ankylosing spondylitis blood seemed to carry a telltale TCR beta motif made of under 10 highly homologous variants. Earlier work had already found some motif variants in reactive arthritis synovial fluid and blood.

Quantitative barcoded 5'-RACE was used to prepare TCR beta libraries. Each CDR3 protein is one row after TCRdb ran MiXCR on the 5' RACE reads. The sample records 210,000 or so distinct CDR3 sequences, around 24% being singletons. The sample holds a few counts of this clonotype. As yet, its antigen is unknown. Germline CDR1 and CDR2: DFQATT and SNEGSKA (reference sequence). The germline V and J ends were trimmed by 4 bases and 0 bases, with 16 bases remaining between them. This CDR3 comprises 16 residues. The chain employs TRBV20-1 and TRBJ2-1; perhaps TRBD2 as D (5 bases). Sequencing was performed on blood, either unsorted or a sorted T cell fraction (not recorded which). The sequence was collected from a male donor with ankylosing spondylitis or in good health (not recorded which). The CDR3 DNA is TGCAGTGCTATCAAACTAGGCCCGAGCTCCTACAATGAGCAGTTCTTC. Protein sequence: CSAIKLGPSSYNEQFF.